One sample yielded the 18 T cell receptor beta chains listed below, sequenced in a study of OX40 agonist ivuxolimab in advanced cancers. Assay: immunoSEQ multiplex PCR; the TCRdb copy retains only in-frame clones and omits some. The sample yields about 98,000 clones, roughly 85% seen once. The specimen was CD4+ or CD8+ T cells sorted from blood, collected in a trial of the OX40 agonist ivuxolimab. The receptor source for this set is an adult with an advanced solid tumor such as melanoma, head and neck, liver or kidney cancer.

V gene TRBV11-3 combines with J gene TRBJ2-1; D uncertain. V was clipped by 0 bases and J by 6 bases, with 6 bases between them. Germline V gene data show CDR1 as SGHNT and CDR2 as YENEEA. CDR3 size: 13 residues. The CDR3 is CASSLDRTNEQFF. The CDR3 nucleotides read TGTGCCAGCAGCTTAGATCGTACCAATGAGCAGTTCTTC.

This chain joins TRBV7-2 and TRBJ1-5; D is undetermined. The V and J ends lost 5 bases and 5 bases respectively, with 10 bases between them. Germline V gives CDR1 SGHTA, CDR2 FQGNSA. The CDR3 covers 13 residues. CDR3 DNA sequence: TGTGCCAGCAGCCCCGGGGTCGATCAGCCCCAGCATTTT. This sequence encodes CASSPGVDQPQHF.

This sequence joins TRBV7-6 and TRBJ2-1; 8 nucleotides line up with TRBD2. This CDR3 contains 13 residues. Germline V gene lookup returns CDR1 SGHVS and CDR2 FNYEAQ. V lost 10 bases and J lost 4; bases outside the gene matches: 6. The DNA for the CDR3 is TGTGCCACCTCGGGGGGGGCTTACAATGAGCAGTTCTTC. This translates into CATSGGAYNEQFF.

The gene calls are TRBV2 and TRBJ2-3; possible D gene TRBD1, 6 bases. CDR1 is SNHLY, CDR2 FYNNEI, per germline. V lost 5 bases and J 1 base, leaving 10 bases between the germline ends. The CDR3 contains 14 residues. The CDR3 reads CASSFPGGTDTQYF. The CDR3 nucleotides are TGTGCCAGCAGTTTCCCAGGGGGCACAGATACGCAGTATTTT. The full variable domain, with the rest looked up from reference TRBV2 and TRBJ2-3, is EPEVTQTPSHQVTQMGQEVILRCVPISNHLYFYWYRQILGQKVEFLVSFYNNEISEKSEIFDDQFSVERPDGSNFTLKIRSTKLEDSAMYFCASSFPGGTDTQYFGPGTRLTVL.

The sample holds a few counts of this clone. CDR3 in DNA: TGTGCCATCAGTTCAAATGAAAAACTGTTTTTT. Translation gives CAISSNEKLFF. The chain uses TRBV10-3 and TRBJ1-4, with D unclear. The CDR3 contains 11 residues. The germline V and J ends were trimmed by 5 bases and 5 bases, with 3 bases remaining between them. Germline V gives CDR1 ENHRY, CDR2 SYGVKD.

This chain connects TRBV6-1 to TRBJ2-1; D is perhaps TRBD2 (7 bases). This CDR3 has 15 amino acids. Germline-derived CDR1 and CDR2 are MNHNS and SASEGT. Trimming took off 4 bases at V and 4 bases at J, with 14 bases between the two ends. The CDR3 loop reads CASSGGGAGYNEQFF. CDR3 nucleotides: TGTGCCAGCAGTGGAGGGGGGGCAGGGTACAATGAGCAGTTCTTC.

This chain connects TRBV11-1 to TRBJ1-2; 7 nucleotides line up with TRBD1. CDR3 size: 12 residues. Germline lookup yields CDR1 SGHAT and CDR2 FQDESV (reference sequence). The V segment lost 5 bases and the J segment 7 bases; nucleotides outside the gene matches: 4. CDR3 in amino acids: CASSLQGVGYTF. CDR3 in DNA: TGTGCCAGCAGCCTCCAGGGGGTTGGCTACACCTTC.

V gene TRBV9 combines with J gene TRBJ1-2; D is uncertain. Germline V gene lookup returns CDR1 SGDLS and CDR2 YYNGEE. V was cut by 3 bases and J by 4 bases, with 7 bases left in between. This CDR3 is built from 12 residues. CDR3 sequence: CASSDSSYGYTF. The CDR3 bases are TGTGCCAGCAGCGACAGCTCCTATGGCTACACCTTC.

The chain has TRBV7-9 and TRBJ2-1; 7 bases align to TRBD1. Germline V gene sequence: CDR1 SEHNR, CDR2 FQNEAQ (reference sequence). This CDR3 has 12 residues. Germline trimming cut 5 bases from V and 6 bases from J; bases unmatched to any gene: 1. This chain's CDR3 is CASSRDSNEQFF. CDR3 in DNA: TGTGCCAGCAGCCGGGACAGCAATGAGCAGTTCTTC.

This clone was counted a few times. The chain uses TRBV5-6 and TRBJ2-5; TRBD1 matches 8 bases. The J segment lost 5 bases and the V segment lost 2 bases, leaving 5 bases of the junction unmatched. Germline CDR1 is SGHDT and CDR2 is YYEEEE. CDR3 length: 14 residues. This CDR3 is CASSFQGARETQYF. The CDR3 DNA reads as TGTGCCAGCAGCTTCCAGGGGGCGAGGGAGACCCAGTACTTC.

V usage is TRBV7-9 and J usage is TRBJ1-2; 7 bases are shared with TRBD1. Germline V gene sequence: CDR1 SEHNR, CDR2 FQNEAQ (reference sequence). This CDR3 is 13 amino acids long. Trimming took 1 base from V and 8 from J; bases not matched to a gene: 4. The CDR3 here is CASSLGTGRGYTF. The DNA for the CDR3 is TGTGCCAGCAGCTTAGGGACAGGAAGGGGCTACACCTTC.

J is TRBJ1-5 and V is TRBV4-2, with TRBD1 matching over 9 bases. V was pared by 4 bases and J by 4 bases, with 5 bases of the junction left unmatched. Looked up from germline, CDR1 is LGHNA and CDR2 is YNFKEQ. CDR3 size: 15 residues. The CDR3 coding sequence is TGTGCCAGCAGCCGAACCGGGACAGGGAATCAGCCCCAGCATTTT. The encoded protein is CASSRTGTGNQPQHF.

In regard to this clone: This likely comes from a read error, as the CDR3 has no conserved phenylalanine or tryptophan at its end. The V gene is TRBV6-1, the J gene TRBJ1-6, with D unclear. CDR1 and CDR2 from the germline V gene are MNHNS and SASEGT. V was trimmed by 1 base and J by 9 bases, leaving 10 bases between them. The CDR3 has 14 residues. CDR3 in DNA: TGTGCCAGCAGTGAAGAGGGAGCGGGTTCACCCCTCCACCTT. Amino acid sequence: CASSEEGAGSPLHL.

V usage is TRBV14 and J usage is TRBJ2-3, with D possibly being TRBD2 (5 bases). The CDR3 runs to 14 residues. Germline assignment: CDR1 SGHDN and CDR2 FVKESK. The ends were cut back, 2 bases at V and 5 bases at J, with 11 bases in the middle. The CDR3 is CASSQNNRGDTQYF. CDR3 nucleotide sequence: TGTGCCAGCAGCCAAAACAACCGGGGAGATACGCAGTATTTT. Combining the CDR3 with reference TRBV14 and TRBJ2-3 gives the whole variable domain EAGVTQFPSHSVIEKGQTVTLRCDPISGHDNLYWYRRVMGKEIKFLLHFVKESKQDESGMPNNRFLAERTGGTYSTLKVQPAELEDSGVYFCASSQNNRGDTQYFGPGTRLTVL.

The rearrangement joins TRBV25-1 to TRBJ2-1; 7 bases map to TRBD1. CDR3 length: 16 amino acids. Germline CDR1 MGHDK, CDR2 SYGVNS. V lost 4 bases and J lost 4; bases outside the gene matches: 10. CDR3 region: CASSVSGTVLYNEQFF. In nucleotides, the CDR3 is TGTGCCAGCAGTGTTTCCGGGACAGTGCTATACAATGAGCAGTTCTTC.

CDR3 DNA: TGTGCCAGCAGTCACCGGACGGATGGCTACACCTTC. Translation gives CASSHRTDGYTF. This sequence joins TRBV28 and TRBJ1-2, with unresolved D. V was trimmed by 5 bases and J by 6 bases, leaving 10 bases between them. The CDR3 is 12 residues long. The germline V gene encodes CDR1 MDHEN and CDR2 SYDVKM.

CDR3 coding DNA: TGTGCCAGCAGTGAGGGCGGAGGGTTATCCTACGAGCAGTACTTC. Its protein product is CASSEGGGLSYEQYF. This chain uses TRBV6-1 with TRBJ2-7, with D possibly being TRBD2 (6 bases). Trimming removed 3 bases at V and 1 base at J, with 13 bases between. This CDR3 has 15 amino acids. Germline CDR1 and CDR2: MNHNS and SASEGT.

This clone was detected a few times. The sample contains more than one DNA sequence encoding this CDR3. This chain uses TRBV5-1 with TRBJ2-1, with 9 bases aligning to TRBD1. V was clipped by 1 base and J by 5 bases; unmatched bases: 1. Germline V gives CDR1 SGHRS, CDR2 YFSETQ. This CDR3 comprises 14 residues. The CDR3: CASSLRTGDNEQFF. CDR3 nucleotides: TGCGCCAGCAGCTTGAGGACAGGGGACAATGAGCAGTTCTTC.